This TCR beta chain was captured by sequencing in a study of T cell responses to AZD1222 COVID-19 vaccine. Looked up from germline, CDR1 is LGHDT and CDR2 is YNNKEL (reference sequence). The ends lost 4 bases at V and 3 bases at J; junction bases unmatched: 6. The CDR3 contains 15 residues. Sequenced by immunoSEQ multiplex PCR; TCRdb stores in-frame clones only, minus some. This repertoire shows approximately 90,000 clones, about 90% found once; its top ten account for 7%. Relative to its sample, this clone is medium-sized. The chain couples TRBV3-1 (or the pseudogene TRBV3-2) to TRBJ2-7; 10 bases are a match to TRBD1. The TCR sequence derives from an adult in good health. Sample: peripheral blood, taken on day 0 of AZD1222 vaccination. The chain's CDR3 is CASSPDRGLLYEQYF. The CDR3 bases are TGTGCCAGCAGCCCAGACAGGGGGCTACTCTACGAGCAGTACTTC.